The 30 T cell receptor beta chains presented below share a single source sample, sequenced in a study of blood T cell repertoires in COVID-19. The method was immunoSEQ multiplex PCR; TCRdb's version includes in-frame clones alone and lacks a portion of them. The data show about 89,000 clones, 78% seen once. The sequencing sample was made of peripheral blood. The receptors stem from a man between 65 and 85 years old with COVID-19, enrolled during active disease.

The gene calls are TRBV28 and TRBJ2-7; D perhaps matches TRBD1 (6 bases). Germline CDR1 MDHEN, CDR2 SYDVKM. The CDR3 contains 13 residues. V was pared by 3 bases and J by 4 bases, with 10 bases between. CDR3 in amino acids: CASSFVTGYEQYF. The CDR3 DNA is TGTGCCAGCAGTTTCGTGACAGGTTACGAGCAGTACTTC.

The rearrangement uses TRBV5-1 and TRBJ2-1; 10 bases align to TRBD2. The germline gives CDR1 SGHRS, CDR2 YFSETQ. This CDR3 comprises 17 residues. Trimming cost V 4 bases and J 4 bases; bases outside gene matches: 11. In DNA, the CDR3 is TGCGCCAGCAGCCCCGAGGGGCGGACTAGCGGTTACAATGAGCAGTTCTTC. Encoded protein: CASSPEGRTSGYNEQFF.

In its sample, this clone was seen once. This chain connects TRBV12-1 to TRBJ2-2; TRBD1 is the table's D call, not checked against the DNA. TRBV12-1 is a listed pseudogene. The CDR3 has 14 residues. DNA of the CDR3: TGTGCCAGCAGCACCGGACAGGGTGCCGGGGAGCTGTTTTTT. This gives the protein CASSTGQGAGELFF.

The chain combines TRBV6-5 with TRBJ2-5, with D possibly being TRBD1 (5 bases). This CDR3 spans 15 amino acids. Germline V CDR1 and CDR2: MNHEY, SVGAGI. The V end lost 7 bases, the J end lost 2 bases, and 17 bases lay between the germline ends. For the CDR3, the DNA is TGTGCCAGCACTCAATCTTGGGGCAGACAAGAGACCCAGTACTTC. Its translation: CASTQSWGRQETQYF.

CDR3 amino acids: CASSNPKGGEVGSYEQYF. DNA of the CDR3: TGTGCCAGCAGTAACCCAAAAGGTGGAGAGGTTGGGTCCTACGAGCAGTACTTC. V usage is TRBV25-1 and J usage is TRBJ2-7; D gene unclear. This CDR3 has 18 amino acids. The V end was cut by 5 bases, the J end by 1 base, with 24 bases between. Looked up from germline, CDR1 is MGHDK and CDR2 is SYGVNS.

This chain joins TRBV4-3 and TRBJ2-4; 8 bases fit TRBD1. V dropped 0 bases and J dropped 9; count of bases not matched to a gene: 10. The germline V gene has CDR1 LGHNA and CDR2 YSLEER. The CDR3 sequence is 16 residues long. The chain's CDR3 is CASSQDPGTGAGIQYF. DNA for the CDR3: TGCGCCAGCAGCCAAGACCCCGGGACAGGAGCCGGCATTCAGTACTTC.

This chain joins TRBV18 and TRBJ2-3; possible D gene TRBD2, 7 bases. Trimming cost V 6 bases and J 5 bases, with 15 bases left between them. This CDR3 has 14 amino acids. Germline V gives CDR1 KGHSH, CDR2 LQKENI. The CDR3 DNA is TGTGCCAGCTCCCTTCGGGGGGCTGGAGATACGCAGTATTTT. Amino acid sequence: CASSLRGAGDTQYF.

V and J are TRBV10-3 and TRBJ1-2; 7 nucleotides agree with TRBD1. This CDR3 has 14 amino acids. The germline V gene encodes CDR1 ENHRY and CDR2 SYGVKD. J lost 3 bases, V lost 6 bases, and 7 bases had no gene match. CDR3 DNA: TGTGCCATCAGCGACTCGGGACAGCACTATGGCTACACCTTC. Its translation: CAISDSGQHYGYTF.

The table lists this clone with a few counts. This chain joins TRBV5-6 and TRBJ1-2; D gene uncertain. This CDR3 region has 15 residues. Trimming pared 3 bases from V and 0 bases from J, leaving 12 bases between. CDR1 is SGHDT, CDR2 YYEEEE, per germline. The CDR3 DNA reads as TGTGCCAGCAGCTCTCAGAATTTCCCTAACTATGGCTACACCTTC. This gives the protein CASSSQNFPNYGYTF.

V is TRBV7-2 and J is TRBJ1-1; D call uncertain. The CDR3 runs 13 residues. Trimming stripped 0 bases from V and 7 bases from J, with 9 bases between. The germline gives CDR1 SGHTA, CDR2 FQGNSA. Written as DNA, the CDR3 is TGTGCCAGCAGCTTAGCGGGGAGCGGTGAAGCTTTCTTT. Its translation: CASSLAGSGEAFF.

The chain links TRBV4-3 to TRBJ2-6; tentatively, D is TRBD1 (5 bases). The V gene lost 3 bases and the J gene lost 0 bases, with 18 bases spanning the gap. Germline loops: CDR1 LGHNA, CDR2 YSLEER. The CDR3 is 19 residues long. The CDR3 DNA reads as TGCGCCAGCAGCCAGTCGACAGTAGTTGATAGCTCTGGGGCCAACGTCCTGACTTTC. This gives the protein CASSQSTVVDSSGANVLTF.

This clone was counted a single time. The rearrangement uses TRBV6-5 and TRBJ1-2; no definite D call. In germline, CDR1 is MNHEY, CDR2 SVGAGI. The CDR3 runs to 14 residues. The V gene lost 4 bases and the J gene lost 4 bases, with 13 bases spanning the gap. CDR3 protein: CASSFRFTIYGYTF. CDR3 in DNA: TGTGCCAGCAGTTTCAGATTTACCATCTATGGCTACACCTTC.

This clone was detected only a few times. The V gene is TRBV7-8, the J gene TRBJ2-3, with D possibly being TRBD1 (5 bases). V was shortened by 6 bases and J by 3 bases, with 7 bases between the two germline ends. The CDR3 is 12 residues long. Germline V gives CDR1 SGHVS, CDR2 FQNEAQ. This CDR3 is CASSQGTDTQYF. The DNA of the CDR3 is TGTGCCAGCAGTCAGGGAACAGATACGCAGTATTTT.

V gene TRBV29-1 combines with J gene TRBJ1-2; no reliable D call. Germline V CDR1 and CDR2: SQVTM, ANQGSEA. This CDR3 comprises 8 residues. CDR3 region: CKSEGYTF. In DNA form, the CDR3 reads TGCAAGAGTGAGGGCTACACCTTC.

This clone occurred once. The chain employs TRBV27 and TRBJ1-2, with D hard to call. V dropped 3 bases and J dropped 8 bases, with 13 bases sitting between them. Germline CDR1 reads MNHEY; CDR2 reads SMNVEV (reference sequence). This CDR3 has 13 residues. The CDR3 sequence is CASSFSSRRGYTF. CDR3 bases: TGTGCCAGCAGTTTTTCCAGTCGGCGGGGCTACACCTTC.

This clone was detected only a few times. The chain recombines TRBV2 with TRBJ1-4; possibly TRBD1 for D (6 bases). V dropped 10 bases and J dropped 4 bases, with 19 bases sitting between them. This CDR3 spans 15 amino acids. Looked up from germline, CDR1 is SNHLY and CDR2 is FYNNEI. The CDR3 bases are TGTGCCACCGTGCCGGGGACAAATAATAATGAAAAACTGTTTTTT. Translation: CATVPGTNNNEKLFF.

The J gene is TRBJ2-1, the V gene TRBV19; 10 bases align to TRBD1. CDR1 and CDR2 from the germline V gene are LNHDA and SQIVND (reference sequence). This CDR3 spans 14 amino acids. The J segment lost 6 bases and the V segment lost 11 bases, leaving 10 bases of the junction unmatched. CDR3 sequence reads: CACAPGQGFNEQFF. The CDR3 nucleotides are TGTGCCTGCGCACCGGGACAGGGGTTCAATGAGCAGTTCTTC.

V gene TRBV9 combines with J gene TRBJ1-1; D not certain. Trimming stripped 4 bases from V and 1 base from J, with 8 bases between. The CDR3 covers 13 residues. Germline-derived CDR1 and CDR2 are SGDLS and YYNGEE. Here the CDR3 DNA reads TGTGCCAGCAGCAAACGGGGGAACACTGAAGCTTTCTTT. Its protein is CASSKRGNTEAFF.

The chain joins TRBV6-2 or TRBV6-3 to TRBJ1-2; 8 nucleotides line up with TRBD1. This CDR3 spans 16 amino acids. Losses at the gene ends were 4 bases for V and 4 bases for J; bases not matched to a gene: 11. Germline lookup yields CDR1 MNHEY and CDR2 SVGEGT. The chain's CDR3 is CASSSGQGVFGYGYTF. CDR3 sequence (DNA): TGTGCCAGCAGTTCCGGACAGGGCGTCTTCGGCTATGGCTACACCTTC.

The V gene is TRBV2, the J gene TRBJ1-1; 10 bases are shared with TRBD1. The CDR3 length is 13 residues. The V and J ends lost 6 bases and 4 bases, in that order; junction bases with no gene match: 2. Per the germline V gene, CDR1 is SNHLY and CDR2 is FYNNEI. CDR3 DNA: TGTGCCAGCAGGGACAGGGGGGTCACTGAAGCTTTCTTT. Its translation is CASRDRGVTEAFF.

This clone showed up just once. The rearrangement uses TRBV20-1 and TRBJ1-1; 7 bases align to TRBD1. V was clipped by 0 bases and J by 13 bases; unmatched bases: 5. This CDR3 contains 11 residues. The germline gives CDR1 DFQATT, CDR2 SNEGSKA (reference sequence). DNA for the CDR3: TGCAGTGCTAGAGATCGGACAGGCCTTTTCTTT. Amino acids: CSARDRTGLFF.

The chain uses TRBV4-2 and TRBJ2-7; D not certain. Germline loops: CDR1 LGHNA, CDR2 YNFKEQ. The V end was cut by 1 base, the J end by 5 bases, with 9 bases between. This CDR3 has 13 amino acids. The CDR3 protein is CASSQVGVHEQYF. The CDR3 DNA sequence: TGTGCCAGCAGCCAAGTGGGCGTCCACGAGCAGTACTTC.

The J gene is TRBJ1-3, the V gene TRBV14; D might be TRBD1 (5 bases). Germline V gene sequence: CDR1 SGHDN, CDR2 FVKESK. V lost 1 base and J lost 8, with 6 bases in between. The CDR3 length is 12 residues. The CDR3 reads CASSQAGDTIYF. The CDR3 coding sequence is TGTGCCAGCAGCCAAGCGGGGGACACCATATATTTT.

This clone has more than one count but fewer than ten. The rearrangement uses TRBV14 and TRBJ1-2; TRBD1 matches 10 bases. The CDR3 length is 14 residues. V shed 4 bases, J shed 7 bases, and the junction held 6 bases outside the gene matches. The germline V gene has CDR1 SGHDN and CDR2 FVKESK. CDR3 region: CASSLDRGRVGYTF. The DNA of the CDR3 is TGTGCCAGCAGCCTTGACAGGGGGCGAGTTGGCTACACCTTC. Complete variable domain (other parts from reference TRBV14 and TRBJ1-2): EAGVTQFPSHSVIEKGQTVTLRCDPISGHDNLYWYRRVMGKEIKFLLHFVKESKQDESGMPNNRFLAERTGGTYSTLKVQPAELEDSGVYFCASSLDRGRVGYTFGSGTRLTVV.

J is TRBJ1-1 and V is TRBV7-9, with D perhaps matching TRBD1 (5 bases). The CDR3 runs to 13 residues. The V end lost 5 bases, the J end lost 5 bases, and 12 bases lay between the germline ends. Germline assignment: CDR1 SEHNR and CDR2 FQNEAQ (reference sequence). CDR3 in DNA: TGTGCCAGCAGCCTACAGGAGGGGACTGAAGCTTTCTTT. It codes for CASSLQEGTEAFF.

CDR3 protein: CASSPLAQSTGELFF. The CDR3 region has the DNA TGTGCCAGTAGTCCACTAGCGCAAAGCACCGGGGAGCTGTTTTTT. The chain carries TRBV19 and TRBJ2-2, with 7 bases identical to TRBD2. This CDR3 is 15 amino acids long. With V trimmed by 5 bases and J by 4 bases, 7 bases remained unmatched. Germline-derived CDR1 and CDR2 are LNHDA and SQIVND (reference sequence).

This rearrangement joins TRBV18 to TRBJ1-3, with D unclear. The CDR3 totals 15 residues. Trimming pared 3 bases from V and 3 bases from J, leaving 12 bases between. Germline V CDR1 and CDR2: KGHSH, LQKENI. CDR3 DNA: TGTGCCAGCTCACCTAGCCAGTCCGGTGGAAACACCATATATTTT. This translates into CASSPSQSGGNTIYF.

In its sample, this clone was seen once. The chain joins TRBV28 to TRBJ1-4; D might be TRBD1 (6 bases). Germline V gives CDR1 MDHEN, CDR2 SYDVKM. The CDR3 has 15 residues. Trimming took off 7 bases at V and 6 bases at J, with 18 bases between the two ends. The DNA of the CDR3 is TGTGCCAGCACCACAACAGGGAATGGTGATGAAAAACTGTTTTTT. Residues: CASTTTGNGDEKLFF.

This sequence joins TRBV14 and TRBJ2-7, with 10 bases that match TRBD1. Per germline, CDR1 SGHDN and CDR2 FVKESK. The CDR3 runs 18 residues. Trimming cost V 1 base and J 0 bases; bases outside gene matches: 9. The CDR3 region has the DNA TGTGCCAGCAGCCAAGCTGAATCTAGGGACAGGGGCTCCTACGAGCAGTACTTC. It encodes CASSQAESRDRGSYEQYF.

Regarding this clone: Other DNA sequences within the sample encode an identical CDR3. In DNA, the CDR3 is TGTGCCAGCAGTCTTGGACTGGGCTACACCTTC. Amino acids: CASSLGLGYTF. V usage is TRBV28 and J usage is TRBJ1-2; D remains unclear. The V end was cut by 5 bases, the J end by 8 bases, with 9 bases between. The V gene's germline CDR1 is MDHEN and CDR2 SYDVKM. CDR3 length: 11 amino acids.